This T cell receptor (beta chain) comes out of a study of T-cell memory formation after mild COVID-19. Notes on the study in general: CM and EM subsets held most contracting CD4+ clones; EMRA held CD8+ ones. The authors did not confirm SARS-CoV-2 specificity of second-wave clones peaking day 37. Clones shrinking between day 15 and 85 showed a balanced CD4/CD8 split, and those that grew later tilted toward CD4+.

CDR3 length equals 14 residues. The germline gives CDR1 LNHDA, CDR2 SQIVND (reference sequence). Trimming took off 3 bases at V and 6 bases at J, with 12 bases between the two ends. As regards this clonotype: Its antigen is still unknown.

5'RACE, which relied on constant-segment primers, yielded TCR alpha and TCR beta cDNA libraries carrying sample barcodes and UMIs. TCRdb re-called the 5' RACE reads through MiXCR, storing one row per CDR3 protein. The table shows roughly 410,000 distinct CDR3 sequences, with approximately 24% occurring only once. The sample consisted of PBMCs or a T cell subset sorted from them (not recorded which). The chain carries TRBV19 and TRBJ2-1; D may be TRBD1 or TRBD2 (5 bases each). The sequence was obtained from an adult woman who had mild COVID-19 (a few samples of this study predate the infection). Cell type and time point are not known. CDR3 region: CASSMGPSFNEQFF. The DNA of the CDR3 is TGTGCCAGTAGTATGGGGCCTAGCTTCAATGAGCAGTTCTTC.